The present entry profiles one T cell receptor beta chain with its context. Per the study methods: Estimation of nucleated cell counts relied on the amplification of reference gene primers. Clones were sequenced by immunoSEQ multiplex PCR, and TCRdb holds only the in-frame ones, with some missing. For V, J and clone size, that table is used; D and trimming come from the DNA. The data contain approximately 500,000 clones, 88% of them singletons. The data were taken from a study of blood T cell repertoires in COVID-19. Cohort allocation depended upon clinical history that participants reported. The sample taken for sequencing was PBMCs or T cells enriched from blood (not recorded which). The receptor was derived from a woman aged 40 to 50 who had recovered from COVID-19.

DNA of the CDR3: TGTGCCAGCAGCGGCGGGGTGTCTGAAGCTTTCTTT. This encodes CASSGGVSEAFF. This chain uses TRBV21-1 with TRBJ1-1. TRBV21-1 is described as a pseudogene. The CDR3 is 12 residues long.